A single sample gave rise to the 21 T cell receptor beta chains below, sequenced in a study of blood T cell repertoires in COVID-19. Measured with immunoSEQ multiplex PCR; TCRdb has only the in-frame clones, and not every one. The sample gives approximately 200,000 clones, roughly four fifths of which show up once; 6% to 9.5% is in the top ten. Source material: peripheral blood. Receptors originate from a woman aged 45-65 years with acute or convalescent COVID-19.

CDR3 sequence reads: CASQTGDNTGELFF. CDR3 coding DNA: TGCGCCAGCCAGACAGGGGACAACACCGGGGAGCTGTTTTTT. This chain links TRBV5-1 with TRBJ2-2; TRBD1 matches at 8 bases. There are 14 residues in the CDR3. The V and J ends lost 7 bases and 2 bases, in that order; junction bases with no gene match: 4. The germline V gene encodes CDR1 SGHRS and CDR2 YFSETQ. The whole variable domain, filled in from reference TRBV5-1 and TRBJ2-2, reads KAGVTQTPRYLIKTRGQQVTLSCSPISGHRSVSWYQQTPGQGLQFLFEYFSETQRNKGNFPGRFSGRQFSNSRSEMNVSTLELGDSALYLCASQTGDNTGELFFGEGSRLTVL.

The J gene is TRBJ1-3, the V gene TRBV6-6, with 7 bases that match TRBD1. The junction had 12 bases not matched to a gene; V was cut back by 5 bases and J by 5 bases. The CDR3 spans 16 residues. CDR1 is MNHNY and CDR2 is SVGAGI in the germline V gene (reference sequence). The CDR3 region is CASSRQGGGLRNTIYF. CDR3 DNA: TGTGCCAGCAGTCGACAGGGCGGGGGTTTAAGAAACACCATATATTTT.

The rearrangement links TRBV6-5 to TRBJ1-6; D gene uncertain. CDR1 and CDR2 (germline): MNHEY, SVGAGI. CDR3 length: 15 amino acids. V dropped 8 bases and J dropped 0 bases, with 11 bases sitting between them. CDR3 protein: CASEDGSSYNSPLHF. CDR3 bases: TGTGCCAGCGAGGACGGGAGCTCCTATAATTCACCCCTCCACTTT.

To note about this clone: A read error may produce the germline difference seen at one junction end. The chain is built from TRBV7-7 and TRBJ2-3; no reliable D call. Germline V gene lookup returns CDR1 SSHAT and CDR2 FNYEAQ (reference sequence). The CDR3 contains 13 residues. Here the CDR3 reads CASSSENTDTQYF. The CDR3 nucleotides are TGTGCTAGCAGCTCTGAGAACACAGATACGCAGTATTTT.

This rearrangement joins TRBV5-1 to TRBJ1-6, with 10 nucleotides matching TRBD1. CDR1 and CDR2 (germline): SGHRS, YFSETQ. The CDR3 contains 15 residues. The junction had 5 bases not matched to a gene; V was cut back by 4 bases and J by 7 bases. In nucleotides, the CDR3 is TGCGCCAGCAGCACGAGGGACAGGGGAAATTCACCCCTCCACTTT. It translates to CASSTRDRGNSPLHF.

CDR3 region: CASSYAVAGLHEQFF. In DNA form, the CDR3 reads TGTGCCAGCAGTTACGCGGTAGCGGGACTTCATGAGCAGTTCTTC. The V call is TRBV6-5, the J call TRBJ2-1, with 8 bases that match TRBD2. The CDR3 length is 15 residues. The germline V gene encodes CDR1 MNHEY and CDR2 SVGAGI. With 2 bases clipped from V and 8 bases from J, the junction kept 8 bases outside the gene matches.

V and J are TRBV7-9 and TRBJ2-7; weak D call: TRBD1 (6 bases). Trimming left V 5 bases short and J 1 base short, with 9 bases between. CDR1 is SEHNR, CDR2 FQNEAQ, per germline (reference sequence). This CDR3 region has 13 residues. CDR3 nucleotides: TGTGCCAGCAGCGGGACAAATTCCTACGAGCAGTACTTC. Its translation is CASSGTNSYEQYF. Full variable domain (outside the CDR3, taken from reference TRBV7-9 and TRBJ2-7): DTGVSQNPRHKITKRGQNVTFRCDPISEHNRLYWYRQTLGQGPEFLTYFQNEAQLEKSRLLSDRFSAERPKGSFSTLEIQRTEQGDSAMYLCASSGTNSYEQYFGPGTRLTVT.

This chain links TRBV10-3 with TRBJ2-7; 10 positions agree with TRBD1. CDR3 length: 14 residues. V was pared by 3 bases and J by 10 bases, with 9 bases of the junction left unmatched. Germline V gives CDR1 ENHRY, CDR2 SYGVKD. Written as DNA, the CDR3 is TGTGCCATCAGTGACCTTGACAGGGGGCCAAAACAGTACTTC. This codes for CAISDLDRGPKQYF.

This chain links TRBV5-1 with TRBJ1-5; 8 nucleotides line up with TRBD1. Germline V CDR1 and CDR2: SGHRS, YFSETQ. The V segment lost 6 bases and the J segment 3 bases; nucleotides outside the gene matches: 8. The CDR3 consists of 15 residues. The CDR3 DNA reads as TGCGCCAGCAACCCGCAGGGGGCCAACAATCAGCCCCAGCATTTT. Its protein is CASNPQGANNQPQHF.

On this clone itself: A read error may account for a junction end that differs from germline. V is TRBV10-3 and J is TRBJ1-5, with 10 nucleotides matching TRBD1. Germline V gene sequence: CDR1 ENHRY, CDR2 SYGVKD. This CDR3 contains 14 residues. The CDR3 is CAIKGTGETQPQHF. The CDR3 bases are TGTGCCATCAAGGGGACAGGGGAAACGCAGCCTCAGCATTTT.

The V call is TRBV20-1, the J call TRBJ2-7; D gene unclear. Between the trimmed V and J ends, which lost 7 bases and 4 bases, there was a span of 8 bases. CDR1 DFQATT and CDR2 SNEGSKA come from the germline V gene (reference sequence). The CDR3 totals 10 residues. The CDR3 DNA reads as TGCAGTGTCGGAGAATACGAGCAGTACTTC. Encoded protein: CSVGEYEQYF.

V and J are TRBV6-1 and TRBJ2-1; 8 nucleotides agree with TRBD2. Losses at the gene ends were 1 base for V and 10 bases for J; bases not matched to a gene: 9. This CDR3 comprises 15 residues. Germline V lookup: CDR1 MNHNS, CDR2 SASEGT. CDR3 nucleotide sequence: TGTGCCAGCAGTGAAGGCGGCGGGGGGAACACCGAGCAGTTCTTC. It translates to CASSEGGGGNTEQFF.

The V gene is TRBV5-6, the J gene TRBJ1-1; tentatively, D is TRBD1 (5 bases). CDR1 is SGHDT and CDR2 is YYEEEE in the germline V gene. V was clipped by 1 base and J by 0 bases, with 7 bases between them. This CDR3 comprises 14 residues. CDR3: CASSLTGLNTEAFF. The CDR3 DNA reads TGTGCCAGCAGCTTGACAGGACTGAACACTGAAGCTTTCTTT. The whole variable domain, filled in from reference TRBV5-6 and TRBJ1-1, reads DAGVTQSPTHLIKTRGQQVTLRCSPKSGHDTVSWYQQALGQGPQFIFQYYEEEERQRGNFPDRFSGHQFPNYSSELNVNALLLGDSALYLCASSLTGLNTEAFFGQGTRLTVV.

The chain has TRBV19 and TRBJ1-5, with a tentative D call TRBD1 (6 bases). Germline V gives CDR1 LNHDA, CDR2 SQIVND (reference sequence). There are 19 residues in the CDR3. V shed 3 bases and J shed 2 bases, with 23 bases lying between them. The DNA of the CDR3 is TGTGCCAGTAGTATGATTAGAGGACCGGGGGCGGGGGGCAATCAGCCCCAGCATTTT. As protein: CASSMIRGPGAGGNQPQHF.

The chain couples TRBV7-2 to TRBJ2-7; the D gene is possibly TRBD1 (7 bases). The germline V gene has CDR1 SGHTA and CDR2 FQGNSA. Trimming left V 4 bases short and J 4 bases short, with 11 bases between. The CDR3 is 13 amino acids. In DNA form, the CDR3 reads TGTGCCAGCAGCTCGACAGGGAGGTACGAGCAGTACTTC. Its protein product is CASSSTGRYEQYF. Full variable domain (remainder filled in from reference TRBV7-2 and TRBJ2-7): GAGVSQSPSNKVTEKGKDVELRCDPISGHTALYWYRQSLGQGLEFLIYFQGNSAPDKSGLPSDRFSAERTGGSVSTLTIQRTQQEDSAVYLCASSSTGRYEQYFGPGTRLTVT.

The chain uses TRBV4-1 and TRBJ2-7, with 12 bases identical to TRBD2. V trimming: 0 bases; J trimming: 7 bases; junction bases outside the gene matches: 7. The CDR3 is 16 amino acids. The germline CDR1 and CDR2 sequences are MGHRA and YSYEKL. Here the CDR3 DNA reads TGCGCCAGCAGCCAAGACGGGACTAGCGGGTTGGGGGAGCAGTACTTC. Protein sequence: CASSQDGTSGLGEQYF.

This clone has a handful of counts. The rearrangement joins TRBV7-2 to TRBJ2-5; 8 nucleotides match TRBD1. Germline-derived CDR1 and CDR2 are SGHTA and FQGNSA. The J segment lost 5 bases and the V segment lost 5 bases, leaving 16 bases of the junction unmatched. This CDR3 comprises 17 residues. The DNA of the CDR3 is TGTGCCAGCAGCCCCAGACGCCGGACAGGGTTGGGGGAGACCCAGTACTTC. Protein sequence: CASSPRRRTGLGETQYF.

The chain couples TRBV6-2 or TRBV6-3 to TRBJ1-1, with a possible D match to TRBD1 (6 bases). The CDR3 is 16 amino acids. Trimming took 0 bases from V and 3 from J, leaving 14 bases between them. Germline V CDR1 and CDR2: MNHEY, SVGEGT. The CDR3: CASSYSGRGRDTEAFF. CDR3 bases: TGTGCCAGCAGTTACTCGGGCAGGGGCAGGGACACTGAAGCTTTCTTT.

This chain uses TRBV5-1 with TRBJ2-5; TRBD1 aligns across 7 bases. The CDR3 runs 13 residues. The V gene's germline CDR1 is SGHRS and CDR2 YFSETQ. V shed 5 bases and J 5 bases; nucleotides not matched to a gene: 6. CDR3 region: CASRRGQAETQYF. The CDR3 DNA reads as TGCGCCAGCAGGAGGGGGCAGGCCGAGACCCAGTACTTC.

V is TRBV5-4 and J is TRBJ1-1; TRBD1 matches at 8 bases. V lost 3 bases and J lost 0; bases outside the gene matches: 7. The CDR3 has 16 amino acids. Germline loops: CDR1 SGHNT, CDR2 YYREEE (reference sequence). The CDR3 region is CASSSWTGWMNTEAFF. CDR3 coding DNA: TGTGCCAGCAGCTCATGGACAGGGTGGATGAACACTGAAGCTTTCTTT.

This clone has only one observation. V and J are TRBV5-1 and TRBJ1-2, with 9 positions matching TRBD1. V lost 4 bases and J lost 8; bases outside the gene matches: 12. CDR1 and CDR2 from the germline V gene are SGHRS and YFSETQ. The CDR3 is 15 amino acids. For the CDR3, the DNA is TGCGCCAGCAGCCCCGGGATAAGGACAGGGGACGGCTACACCTTC. It specifies CASSPGIRTGDGYTF.